This passage covers 5 T cell receptor beta chains from one sample sequenced in a study of early stage breast cancer tumors. The protocol was immunoSEQ multiplex PCR, while the TCRdb copy is restricted to in-frame clones and leaves out a portion. This table has 9,500 to 10,000 clones, roughly 60% appearing once. Sequencing input: breast tumor tissue. The receptors originated from a person between 60 and 70 years old with breast cancer.

As regards this clone: Different DNA sequences within this sample yield the same CDR3. V gene TRBV7-9 combines with J gene TRBJ1-5, with D possibly TRBD1 on 5 matching bases. Deletions cut 1 base from V and 7 bases from J, with 8 bases between. The CDR3 sequence is 13 residues long. Germline CDR1 and CDR2: SEHNR and FQNEAQ (reference sequence). This CDR3 reads CASSLGWGQPQHF. The CDR3 DNA sequence: TGTGCCAGCAGCTTAGGGTGGGGGCAGCCCCAGCATTTT.

The V gene is TRBV7-9, the J gene TRBJ1-1, with D maybe TRBD1 (5 bases). Trimming left V 5 bases short and J 11 bases short, with 18 bases between. The CDR3 sequence is 13 residues long. Germline V gene lookup returns CDR1 SEHNR and CDR2 FQNEAQ (reference sequence). CDR3 in amino acids: CASSPGGNRRAFF. The CDR3 nucleotides are TGTGCCAGCAGCCCGGGGGGAAACAGAAGGGCTTTCTTT.

The gene calls are TRBV5-4 and TRBJ2-7; TRBD1 matches 12 bases. The junction had 5 bases not matched to a gene; V was cut back by 3 bases and J by 7 bases. Germline CDR1 SGHNT, CDR2 YYREEE (reference sequence). This CDR3 spans 14 amino acids. The CDR3 region has the DNA TGTGCCAGCAGCTCCGGGACAGGGGGCAATGAGCAGTACTTC. Translating it yields CASSSGTGGNEQYF. The full variable domain, with the rest looked up from reference TRBV5-4 and TRBJ2-7, is ETGVTQSPTHLIKTRGQQVTLRCSSQSGHNTVSWYQQALGQGPQFIFQYYREEENGRGNFPPRFSGLQFPNYSSELNVNALELDDSALYLCASSSGTGGNEQYFGPGTRLTVT.

The J gene is TRBJ2-7, the V gene TRBV9, with TRBD2 matching 9 bases. V shed 4 bases, J shed 4 bases, and the junction held 12 bases outside the gene matches. This CDR3 contains 16 residues. The germline gives CDR1 SGDLS, CDR2 YYNGEE. The CDR3 DNA is TGTGCCAGCAGCCACAGAATGGCGGGAGGGCTATACGAGCAGTACTTC. The encoded protein is CASSHRMAGGLYEQYF. The full variable domain, rest sourced from reference TRBV9 and TRBJ2-7, is DSGVTQTPKHLITATGQRVTLRCSPRSGDLSVYWYQQSLDQGLQFLIQYYNGEERAKGNILERFSAQQFPDLHSELNLSSLELGDSALYFCASSHRMAGGLYEQYFGPGTRLTVT.

The V and J genes are TRBV27 and TRBJ2-1; D possibly corresponds to TRBD1 (5 bases). Between the trimmed V and J ends, which lost 7 bases and 0 bases, there was a span of 19 bases. Germline CDR1 reads MNHEY; CDR2 reads SMNVEV (reference sequence). The CDR3 extends over 17 amino acids. The CDR3: CASTLMGTGASYNEQFF. As DNA, the CDR3 is TGTGCCAGCACCCTTATGGGCACAGGCGCCTCCTACAATGAGCAGTTCTTC.